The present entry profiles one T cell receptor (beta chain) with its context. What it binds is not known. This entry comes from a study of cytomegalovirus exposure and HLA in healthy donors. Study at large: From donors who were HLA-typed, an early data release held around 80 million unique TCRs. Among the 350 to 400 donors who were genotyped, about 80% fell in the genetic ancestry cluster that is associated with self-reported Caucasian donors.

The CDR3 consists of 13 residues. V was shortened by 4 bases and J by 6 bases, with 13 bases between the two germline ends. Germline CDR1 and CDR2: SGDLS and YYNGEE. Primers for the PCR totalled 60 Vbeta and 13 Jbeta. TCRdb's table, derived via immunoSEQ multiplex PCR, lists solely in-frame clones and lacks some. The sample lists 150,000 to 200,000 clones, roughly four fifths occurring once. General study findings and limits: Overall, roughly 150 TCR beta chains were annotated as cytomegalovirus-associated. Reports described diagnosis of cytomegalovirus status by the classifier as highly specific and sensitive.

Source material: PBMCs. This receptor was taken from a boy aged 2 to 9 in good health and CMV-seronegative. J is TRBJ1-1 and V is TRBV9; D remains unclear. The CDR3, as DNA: TGTGCCAGCAGCATCCCCGGGCGGGCTGAAGCTTTCTTT. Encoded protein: CASSIPGRAEAFF.